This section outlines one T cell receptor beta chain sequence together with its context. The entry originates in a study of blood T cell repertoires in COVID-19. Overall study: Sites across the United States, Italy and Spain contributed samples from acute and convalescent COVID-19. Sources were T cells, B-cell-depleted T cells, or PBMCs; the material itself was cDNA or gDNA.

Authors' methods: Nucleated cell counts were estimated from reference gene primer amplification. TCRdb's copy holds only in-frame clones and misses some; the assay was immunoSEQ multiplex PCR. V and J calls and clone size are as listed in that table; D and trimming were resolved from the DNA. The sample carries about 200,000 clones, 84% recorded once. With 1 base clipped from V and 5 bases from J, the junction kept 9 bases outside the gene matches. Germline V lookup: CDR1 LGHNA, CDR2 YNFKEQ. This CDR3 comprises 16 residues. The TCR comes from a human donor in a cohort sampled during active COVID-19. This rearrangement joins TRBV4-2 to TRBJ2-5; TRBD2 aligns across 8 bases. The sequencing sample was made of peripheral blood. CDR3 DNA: TGTGCCAGCAGCCAAGCCCCCCAGCGGGGGTTCGAGACCCAGTACTTC. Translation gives CASSQAPQRGFETQYF.